This T cell receptor beta chain comes out of a study of cytomegalovirus exposure and HLA in healthy donors (dated by TCRdb to 2016 to 2017). For the study in its entirety: In an earlier analysis of some 550 of the donors, roughly 300 Gb of sequence data and 90 million to 130 million unique TCR beta sequences from about 190 million T cells were reported. Rather than using new phenotypic data, the later analysis identified candidate immune exposures from TCR beta sequences and from how often those sequences occurred across donors. To decide whether each TCR beta V gene segment behaved as functional or pseudogenic, an earlier analysis of some 570 of the donors relied on high-throughput TCR beta sequencing. To predict cytomegalovirus infection status, the study brought together high-throughput TCR immunosequencing, statistical association of individual TCRs with disease status, and machine learning. A later genetic analysis took genome-wide SNP genotypes for about three fifths of the 666 donors and used that subset as a discovery cohort. In a later analysis, previously published TCR beta repertoires from 666 donors were re-analyzed and high-resolution HLA genotyping was added so that TCR occurrence patterns could be studied. The number of typed donors differed by locus: about 629-630 for A, B, C, DRB1 and DQB1; approximately 540 for DQA1; around 580 for DPA1; and some 430 for DPB1. Besides the first cohort of around 700 subjects, a separate validation cohort made up of over 100 different subjects was used. The study used immunosequencing to profile the T cell repertoires of hundreds of subjects and linked those repertoires to cytomegalovirus serostatus. The aim of the study was to test whether cataloging public T cell receptors could identify signatures of past pathogen exposure. The genetic ancestry cluster associated with self-reported Caucasian donors included over 80% of the roughly 360 genotyped donors. Around 300 gigabases of sequencing data and some 85 million unique TCR sequences were included in an early release covering several hundred HLA-typed donors. Donor age, sex, ethnicity and CMV serostatus were compiled alongside the repertoire data. Both class I and class II loci were covered by HLA typing, at four-digit resolution. Because of strong linkage in the cohort, roughly five DR-DQ haplotypes were treated as single units for association and clustering. Across some 400 genotyped donors of the cohort, an average of about 250,000 unique TCR beta nucleotide sequences per donor were sequenced, and 15% to 20% of those sequences were non-productive. Every discovery cohort repertoire had been produced on one sequencing platform.

CDR1 SGHDT and CDR2 YYEEEE were looked up in the germline V gene. Counted from cysteine to phenylalanine, this CDR3 has 15 amino acids. Only the CDR3 part of the read is kept: 45 bases, read in frame from the first base. V loses 4 bases at its end and J loses 2 bases; junction bases beyond the gene matches: 8. Results and caveats for the whole study, not just this receptor: Linkage disequilibrium might explain the correlated functional status among segregating V segments, but an unknown experimental factor could not be ruled out. In vitro tests confirmed that three of the cytomegalovirus-associated TCR beta chains recognize cytomegalovirus antigens. Roughly uniform sequencing depth across donors was assumed in presence/absence analyses, although this assumption may not hold. In a later analysis, HLA-associated TCR beta chains showed more clonal expansion and lower generation probabilities than non-associated chains that were equally common. At a false discovery rate of 0.05, a later analysis linked under 20,000 TCR beta sequences to specific HLA alleles. A later analysis reported that several top co-occurrence clusters appeared linked to parvovirus B19, influenza, CMV and Epstein-Barr virus. When HLA alleles, especially DR and DQ, strongly co-occurred, TCR associations were difficult to assign to individual alleles. Most CMV-associated TCR beta chains appeared to be HLA-restricted in a later analysis, and the HLA associations seemed to be driven largely by CMV exposure. A cluster of highly shared sequence variants was judged likely to represent a technical artifact of the sequencing pipeline. The study listed approximately 150 TCR beta chains as associated with cytomegalovirus. In a later analysis, TCR association rates were found to vary across HLA loci, with the most associated TCRs seen for DRB1 alleles and the fewest for HLA-C alleles. Some IMGT-functional V segments, including TRBV6-2 and TRBV6-3, could not be distinguished by the 87-base-pair reads and were therefore excluded. Because some donors lacked HLA typing at each locus, the association tests relied only on the typed subset. In this cohort, only TCR beta chains were sequenced, and detectable features were limited by the absence of alpha or paired-chain data. A further reported finding was that TCR beta sequences accurately predicted the HLA-A and HLA-B alleles for most subjects in the first cohort. A later genetic analysis reported fewer N-insertions in productive TCRs among donors in an Asian-associated ancestry cluster than the roughly 620-donor mean. For the cohort, immune exposure information was limited to CMV serostatus. The classifier was reported to diagnose cytomegalovirus status with high specificity and sensitivity in both the original cohort and the validation cohort. Broadly in line with IMGT annotations, most TCR beta V segments showed up in productive rearrangements about 90% or about 30% of the time in an earlier analysis of several hundred of the donors. In a later genetic analysis, a missense DCLRE1C variant was associated with V-gene and J-gene trimming of TCR beta chains, and the association was replicated in an independent cohort. The earlier analysis of 587 of the donors excluded 15 to 20 rarely observed V segments, including chromosome 9 orphons, because counts were too low. It was suggested by the authors that the approach could potentially be generalized to other disease states and immunological phenotypes. Across donors, most TCR sequences were observed very rarely, whereas some public TCRs were present in many individuals.

A word on this clone: No antigen is known for it.

Receptors were amplified or captured by the immunoSEQ multiplex PCR assay. For the multiplex PCR, a mixture combining 60 forward primers for TCR Vbeta segments and 13 reverse primers for TCR Jbeta segments was used. The CDR3 region of rearranged TCR beta genes was amplified from genomic DNA by a multiplex PCR assay. Amplified TCR beta libraries were sequenced as 87-base-pair reads on the Illumina HiSeq System. In the original analysis: A later analysis counted 65 million to 90 million unique TCR beta chains across the 550 to 800 repertoires, and approximately 11 million of these chains were shared by at least two donors. Raw reads were error-corrected and collapsed into unique sequences with a nearest-neighbor algorithm that merged closely related sequences to remove PCR and sequencing errors. CDR3 sequences were aligned to IMGT reference sequences to assign V, D and J gene segments. For a sequence to be retained, a match of at least six nucleotides was required to both a V gene segment and a J gene segment. Rearrangements were classified as productive when the CDR3 lacked stop codons and remained in frame with V and J, and all other rearrangements were classified as non-productive. Following IMGT convention, CDR3 was defined as the stretch from the second conserved V-encoded cysteine to the conserved J-encoded phenylalanine. In an earlier analysis of around 570 of the donors, sequences lacking an unambiguous match to a single V gene segment were excluded. An earlier analysis of a few hundred of the donors classified V segments as functional when productive rearrangements were above 56.7% and as segregating when the standard deviation between donors was above 5%. A statistical classification framework was developed to diagnose cytomegalovirus status using the catalog of TCR beta chain sequences. In a later analysis, TCR nucleotide sequences were compared against IMGT/GENE-DB human TR gene sequences so that V and J genes could be assigned. A later analysis assigned CDR3 sequences and most-parsimonious VDJ recombination scenarios with the TCRdist pipeline. A later analysis defined each TCR beta chain by its CDR3 amino acid sequence plus V-gene family, and excluded reads lacking a unique V-gene family. To address suspected cross-contamination and a sequencing artifact, a later analysis removed roughly 640 highly shared, low-generation-probability nucleotide sequences. In a later analysis, a clonal expansion index for each public chain was calculated from normalized within-repertoire ranks of inferred template counts. A later analysis computed generation probabilities with a VDJ recombination model fitted to out-of-frame rearrangements, and checked the results against IGoR. In a later analysis, TCR-TCR, TCR-HLA and TCR-CMV co-occurrence was scored with hypergeometric tests, and a repertoire-size bias correction was applied to TCR pairs. A later analysis estimated false discovery rates by permuting HLA or CMV assignments 20 times. In a later analysis, co-occurring TCRs were grouped using DBSCAN, and TCRdist sequence similarity was added for clustering within HLA-allele-positive subsets. Repertoires with fewer than 30,000 or more than 120,000 public chains were left out of co-occurrence clustering, as were a handful of repertoires with anomalous nucleotide sharing. In TCRdb, the immuneACCESS table is reduced to in-frame sequences with V and J assigned. These tables do not hold every clone; where another copy was compared, an unresolved V gene accounts for under half, and the others remain unexplained. V, J and clone size derive from that table, while D and trimming were established from the DNA sequence. The table held for this sample gives under 40,000 clones. Approximately 4.8% of the sample is held by the ten biggest clonotypes.

The cohort comprised approximately 700 healthy bone marrow donors. All cohort members were sampled while nominally healthy, although unrecorded immune exposures were likely present. The donor was CMV seronegative and belonged to the group of 350 to 400 seronegative cohort members. Each donor provided a peripheral blood sample, and peripheral blood mononuclear cells were used for TCR beta sequencing. The Qiagen DNeasy Blood Extraction Kit was used to extract genomic DNA from the blood cell samples. Here the chain combines TRBV5-6 and TRBJ2-7, and 8 junctional nucleotides match TRBD2. This TCR came from a female donor in good health and CMV-seronegative. The sample was PBMCs. The CDR3 corresponds to CASSPTSEDPYEQYF. The nucleotides are TGTGCCAGCAGCCCGACTAGCGAGGATCCCTACGAGCAGTACTTC.